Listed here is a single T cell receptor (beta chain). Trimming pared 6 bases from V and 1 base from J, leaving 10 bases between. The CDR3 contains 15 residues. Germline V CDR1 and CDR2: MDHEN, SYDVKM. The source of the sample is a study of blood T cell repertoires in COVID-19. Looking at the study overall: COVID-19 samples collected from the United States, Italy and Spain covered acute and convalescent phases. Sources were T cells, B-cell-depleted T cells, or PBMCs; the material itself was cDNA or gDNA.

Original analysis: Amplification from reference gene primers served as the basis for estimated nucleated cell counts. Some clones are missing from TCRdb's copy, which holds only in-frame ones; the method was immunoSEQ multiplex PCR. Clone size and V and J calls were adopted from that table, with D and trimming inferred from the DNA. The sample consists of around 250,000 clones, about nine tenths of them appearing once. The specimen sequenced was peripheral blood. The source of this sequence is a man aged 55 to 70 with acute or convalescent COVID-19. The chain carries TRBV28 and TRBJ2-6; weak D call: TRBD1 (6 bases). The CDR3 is CASRLQGSGANVLTF. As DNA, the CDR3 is TGTGCCAGCAGGCTACAGGGATCTGGGGCCAACGTCCTGACTTTC.